Below, 32 T cell receptor beta chains from the same sample are listed, as sequenced in a study of blood T cell repertoires in COVID-19. Sequencing used immunoSEQ multiplex PCR; TCRdb keeps in-frame clones, though not all of them. The profile shows some 140,000 clones, approximately 84% of them singletons. The sample consisted of peripheral blood. These receptors were collected from a human donor in a cohort sampled during active COVID-19.

This rearrangement joins TRBV5-1 to TRBJ1-2, with 7 bases aligning to TRBD1. V gave up 5 bases and J gave up 4 bases; unmatched junction bases: 11. CDR1 is SGHRS and CDR2 is YFSETQ in the germline V gene. The CDR3 consists of 15 residues. Here the CDR3 reads CASSVTRTGAYGYTF. The CDR3 DNA follows: TGCGCCAGCAGTGTAACGCGGACAGGAGCCTATGGCTACACCTTC.

The chain joins TRBV6-5 to TRBJ1-2; 8 nucleotides agree with TRBD1. CDR1 MNHEY and CDR2 SVGAGI come from the germline V gene. This CDR3 region has 12 residues. Trimming took 6 bases from V and 4 from J; bases not matched to a gene: 1. CDR3 DNA sequence: TGTGCCAGCAGCGGACAGGGCTATGGCTACACCTTC. It encodes CASSGQGYGYTF.

The rearrangement uses TRBV6-5 and TRBJ1-2, with TRBD1 matching 8 bases. The V segment lost 6 bases and the J segment 2 bases; nucleotides outside the gene matches: 5. The CDR3 spans 14 residues. The germline V gene encodes CDR1 MNHEY and CDR2 SVGAGI. The CDR3 loop is CASSMGQANYGYTF. CDR3 nucleotides: TGTGCCAGCAGCATGGGACAGGCCAACTATGGCTACACCTTC.

The genes are TRBV10-2 and TRBJ1-4, with 8 bases lining up with TRBD1. This CDR3 is built from 13 residues. Germline trimming cut 8 bases from V and 3 bases from J; bases unmatched to any gene: 2. Germline V gene data show CDR1 as WSHSY and CDR2 as SAAADI. CDR3 sequence (DNA): TGCGCCAGCCGGGACAGGCCTAATGAAAAACTGTTTTTT. Residues: CASRDRPNEKLFF.

V gene TRBV18 combines with J gene TRBJ1-2; TRBD1 aligns across 7 bases. The CDR3 runs to 16 residues. Germline V gives CDR1 KGHSH, CDR2 LQKENI. V shed 3 bases and J 0 bases; nucleotides not matched to a gene: 7. Here the CDR3 reads CASSPDRQASNYGYTF. CDR3 bases: TGTGCCAGCTCACCGGACAGGCAAGCTTCTAACTATGGCTACACCTTC.

The chain links TRBV15 to TRBJ1-1; no firm D call. V lost 2 bases, J lost 6 bases, and 13 bases lay in between. Germline CDR1 reads LNHNV; CDR2 reads YYDKDF (reference sequence). This CDR3 has 14 amino acids. The CDR3 nucleotides read TGTGCCACCAGCAGAAGGACTGATGAATCTGAAGCTTTCTTT. It encodes CATSRRTDESEAFF.

J is TRBJ1-1 and V is TRBV10-1; D possibly corresponds to TRBD1 (5 bases). The CDR3 runs 14 residues. With 5 bases removed from V and 1 base from J, the gap between germline ends came to 11 bases. The V gene's germline CDR1 is WNHNN and CDR2 SYGVQD (reference sequence). The CDR3 reads CASSPDRTNTEAFF. The CDR3, as DNA: TGCGCCAGCAGTCCCGACAGAACGAACACTGAAGCTTTCTTT.

J is TRBJ1-1 and V is TRBV5-5, with 10 bases that match TRBD1. Looked up from germline, CDR1 is SGHKS and CDR2 is YYEKEE (reference sequence). V was clipped by 3 bases and J by 8 bases; unmatched bases: 7. The CDR3 has 14 amino acids. The CDR3 loop is CASSSGTGEEEAFF. CDR3 nucleotides: TGTGCCAGCAGCTCCGGGACAGGGGAGGAGGAAGCTTTCTTT.

This clone turned up a few times. V gene TRBV6-2 or TRBV6-3 combines with J gene TRBJ1-5, with D unresolved. This CDR3 is built from 13 residues. Trimming shortened V by 5 bases and J by 4 bases, and 9 bases separated the two germline ends. From germline, CDR1 is MNHEY and CDR2 SVGEGT. The chain's CDR3 is CASSRFANQPQHF. CDR3 bases: TGTGCCAGCAGTCGGTTTGCAAATCAGCCCCAGCATTTT.

This rearrangement joins TRBV7-9 to TRBJ1-6, with D tentatively TRBD1 (6 bases). Germline-derived CDR1 and CDR2 are SEHNR and FQNEAQ (reference sequence). With 1 base removed from V and 7 bases from J, the gap between germline ends came to 11 bases. This CDR3 spans 15 amino acids. The CDR3 reads CASSLGGGENSPLHF. The CDR3, as DNA: TGTGCCAGCAGCTTAGGAGGGGGTGAGAATTCACCCCTCCACTTT.

The chain uses TRBV7-9 and TRBJ2-3; 7 bases align to TRBD2. Germline CDR1 reads SEHNR; CDR2 reads FQNEAQ (reference sequence). J gave up 5 bases and V 7 bases, and 9 bases lay outside the gene matches. CDR3 length equals 14 residues. The CDR3 sequence is CASTPSGRGDTQYF. CDR3 bases: TGTGCCAGCACTCCCAGTGGGAGGGGAGATACGCAGTATTTT.

The chain uses TRBV3-1 (or the pseudogene TRBV3-2) and TRBJ2-7; maybe TRBD2 (6 bases). CDR3 length equals 14 residues. Germline values: CDR1 LGHDT, CDR2 YNNKEL (reference sequence). With 8 bases removed from V and 9 bases from J, the gap between germline ends came to 23 bases. This CDR3 reads CASSIGTDLGWQYF. DNA for the CDR3: TGTGCCAGCTCAATAGGGACTGACCTTGGGTGGCAGTACTTC.

V usage is TRBV10-2 and J usage is TRBJ2-7; the D is unclear. The ends were cut back, 6 bases at V and 2 bases at J, with 8 bases in the middle. CDR1 and CDR2 from the germline V gene are WSHSY and SAAADI. This CDR3 contains 12 residues. Here the CDR3 reads CASRTPAYEQYF. CDR3 sequence (DNA): TGCGCCAGCAGGACTCCGGCCTACGAGCAGTACTTC.

V gene TRBV20-1 combines with J gene TRBJ1-6; TRBD1 matches 7 bases. V lost 3 bases and J lost 9; bases outside the gene matches: 8. In germline, CDR1 is DFQATT, CDR2 SNEGSKA (reference sequence). CDR3 length: 14 amino acids. CDR3 nucleotides: TGCAGTGCTAGTGGGCAACAGGGGAGTTCACCCCTCCACTTT. Residues: CSASGQQGSSPLHF.

The chain is built from TRBV23-1 and TRBJ2-5, with 9 bases identical to TRBD1. TRBV23-1 is designated an ORF whose function remains uncertain. After removal of 2 bases from V and 3 bases from J, the junction contained 7 bases not matched to a gene. The CDR3 runs to 16 residues. CDR3 sequence (DNA): TGCGCCAGCAGTCAAGAGTCCAGGACAGGGGAAGAGACCCAGTACTTC. Protein product: CASSQESRTGEETQYF.

Of note for this clone: At the DNA level, this CDR3 is encoded by other sequences in the same sample as well. The chain couples TRBV5-4 to TRBJ2-5; the match to TRBD2 covers 7 bases. This CDR3 contains 14 residues. Losses at the gene ends were 0 bases for V and 8 bases for J; bases not matched to a gene: 7. Germline V CDR1 and CDR2: SGHNT, YYREEE (reference sequence). CDR3 sequence: CASSLAGGVETQYF. The CDR3, as DNA: TGTGCCAGCAGCTTGGCGGGGGGAGTAGAAACCCAGTACTTC.

The chain recombines TRBV5-4 with TRBJ2-3; TRBD2 matches 8 bases. CDR1 SGHNT and CDR2 YYREEE come from the germline V gene (reference sequence). The CDR3 has 15 residues. With 0 bases clipped from V and 5 bases from J, the junction kept 5 bases outside the gene matches. CDR3 sequence (DNA): TGTGCCAGCAGCTTGGATAGCGGGGTGGGAGATACGCAGTATTTT. The encoded protein is CASSLDSGVGDTQYF.

For the CDR3, the DNA is TGTGCCAGTAGAGGGACAGGGGGCTGGAGTTCACCCCTCCACTTT. Its protein is CASRGTGGWSSPLHF. This chain uses TRBV19 with TRBJ1-6; 12 bases fit TRBD1. Germline CDR1 and CDR2: LNHDA and SQIVND (reference sequence). CDR3 length: 15 residues. The junction had 6 bases not matched to a gene; V was cut back by 6 bases and J by 9 bases.

This chain links TRBV15 with TRBJ1-2; no reliable D call. Germline CDR1 LNHNV, CDR2 YYDKDF (reference sequence). The length of the CDR3 is 17 residues. V was clipped by 0 bases and J by 0 bases, with 14 bases between them. The chain's CDR3 is CATSRDRRVEANYGYTF. Here the CDR3 DNA reads TGTGCCACCAGCAGAGATAGGAGGGTGGAAGCTAACTATGGCTACACCTTC.

This chain uses TRBV27 with TRBJ2-6; D remains ambiguous. The CDR3 length is 15 residues. Trimming left V 5 bases short and J 0 bases short, with 8 bases between. In germline, CDR1 is MNHEY, CDR2 SMNVEV (reference sequence). The CDR3 spells CASSPYGSGANVLTF. CDR3 coding DNA: TGTGCCAGCAGTCCCTACGGCTCTGGGGCCAACGTCCTGACTTTC.

This sequence joins TRBV30 and TRBJ2-2, with D possibly matching TRBD2 (6 bases). This CDR3 has 14 residues. Trimming removed 2 bases from V and 4 bases from J, with 11 bases in between. CDR1 is GTSNPN, CDR2 SVGIG, per germline (reference sequence). The CDR3 loop is CAWSWRGGTGELFF. CDR3 DNA: TGTGCCTGGAGTTGGCGGGGAGGCACCGGGGAGCTGTTTTTT.

The chain employs TRBV19 and TRBJ1-5; 7 bases match TRBD1. CDR1 is LNHDA, CDR2 SQIVND, per germline (reference sequence). The V and J ends lost 7 bases and 4 bases, in that order; junction bases with no gene match: 4. The CDR3 runs to 13 residues. The CDR3 spells CASTSTGNQPQHF. DNA for the CDR3: TGTGCCAGTACCTCGACAGGGAATCAGCCCCAGCATTTT.

The sample holds one count of this clone. This chain links TRBV18 with TRBJ2-3; D is unresolved. Trimming pared 0 bases from V and 10 bases from J, leaving 20 bases between. The CDR3 runs to 16 residues. Per the germline V gene, CDR1 is KGHSH and CDR2 is LQKENI. DNA for the CDR3: TGTGCCAGCTCACCACCGGCTCTAGGAGATAGGTATGCGCAGTATTTT. Protein sequence: CASSPPALGDRYAQYF.

This clone came up a few times. The chain is built from TRBV5-1 and TRBJ2-7, with D possibly matching TRBD1 (6 bases). CDR1 and CDR2 (germline): SGHRS, YFSETQ. V gave up 3 bases and J gave up 5 bases, with 15 bases separating them. The CDR3 is 14 residues long. Here the CDR3 DNA reads TGCGCCAGCAGCTATGGGGGCTACTGGGACGAGCAGTACTTC. Protein product: CASSYGGYWDEQYF.

This sequence joins TRBV5-1 and TRBJ2-5, with 7 positions matching TRBD2. From germline, CDR1 is SGHRS and CDR2 YFSETQ. This CDR3 contains 16 residues. Losses at the gene ends were 6 bases for V and 0 bases for J; bases not matched to a gene: 11. The CDR3 DNA reads as TGCGCCAGCACCTTCGGTCGACTAGCCCACCAAGAGACCCAGTACTTC. It yields the protein CASTFGRLAHQETQYF.

The chain has TRBV4-1 and TRBJ1-4; unclear D gene. Trimming removed 5 bases at V and 3 bases at J, with 7 bases between. The CDR3 consists of 13 residues. Per germline, CDR1 MGHRA and CDR2 YSYEKL. The CDR3 protein is CASSARSNEKLFF. Here the CDR3 DNA reads TGCGCCAGCAGCGCCCGGTCTAATGAAAAACTGTTTTTT.

The chain carries TRBV6-5 and TRBJ1-2; 12 bases agree with TRBD1. Germline CDR1 reads MNHEY; CDR2 reads SVGAGI. The V segment lost 6 bases and the J segment 8 bases; nucleotides outside the gene matches: 10. This CDR3 has 15 amino acids. CDR3 sequence (DNA): TGTGCCAGCAGAAGTTGGGGACAGGGGGCGTCGGGCTACACCTTC. Translated, it gives CASRSWGQGASGYTF.

This clone was observed a single time. The chain couples TRBV3-1 (or the pseudogene TRBV3-2) to TRBJ2-7; D remains ambiguous. This CDR3 is built from 12 residues. Germline V gene data show CDR1 as LGHDT and CDR2 as YNNKEL (reference sequence). V lost 5 bases, J lost 4 bases, and 9 bases lay in between. CDR3 in amino acids: CASSSTQYEQYF. The CDR3 DNA follows: TGTGCCAGCAGCTCGACTCAGTACGAGCAGTACTTC.

V and J are TRBV6-5 and TRBJ2-7; 8 nucleotides match TRBD2. This CDR3 has 14 amino acids. Germline values: CDR1 MNHEY, CDR2 SVGAGI. The CDR3 nucleotides are TGTGCAGCGGGGCGGGGGGACTTATCCTACGAGCAGTACTTC. Its protein is CAAGRGDLSYEQYF.

This chain links TRBV10-3 with TRBJ1-2; D is unresolved. CDR3 length equals 14 residues. CDR1 is ENHRY, CDR2 SYGVKD, per germline. V was clipped by 7 bases and J by 3 bases, with 15 bases between them. The CDR3 sequence is CAITRQAGDYGYTF. Written as DNA, the CDR3 is TGTGCCATCACCAGGCAGGCTGGTGACTATGGCTACACCTTC.

The V call is TRBV5-1, the J call TRBJ1-4; D perhaps matches TRBD1 (5 bases). This CDR3 is 14 amino acids long. Deletions cut 1 base from V and 7 bases from J, with 11 bases between. Germline V lookup: CDR1 SGHRS, CDR2 YFSETQ. Here the CDR3 reads CASSLRGRGEKLFF. CDR3 nucleotide sequence: TGCGCCAGCAGCTTGCGTGGAAGGGGTGAAAAACTGTTTTTT.

The chain couples TRBV4-1 to TRBJ2-1; 8 bases are a match to TRBD2. Germline CDR1 and CDR2: MGHRA and YSYEKL. The trim removed 0 bases at V and 4 bases at J, leaving 5 bases unmatched. This CDR3 has 16 residues. The CDR3 is CASSQEGAGAYNEQFF. The CDR3 nucleotides read TGCGCCAGCAGCCAAGAGGGAGCGGGGGCTTACAATGAGCAGTTCTTC.